One and the same sample provided the 6 T cell receptor beta chains below, sequenced in a study of control samples from healthy donors and cancer patients. The repertoire was sequenced with immunoSEQ multiplex PCR; TCRdb's copy has only in-frame clones and lacks some. This sample has 74,000 or so clones, with 89% found just once. Sequencing used blood. The receptor source for this set is a man aged 45 to 65 in good health.

The chain combines TRBV10-2 with TRBJ1-5; 9 positions agree with TRBD1. This CDR3 has 15 residues. Trimming took 8 bases from V and 0 from J; bases not matched to a gene: 5. CDR1 is WSHSY and CDR2 is SAAADI in the germline V gene. DNA for the CDR3: TGCGCCAGCCGGCGGACAGGGGATAGCAATCAGCCCCAGCATTTT. Its protein is CASRRTGDSNQPQHF.

The chain has TRBV6-6 and TRBJ2-5; D is unresolved. The CDR3 has 15 residues. Trimming shortened V by 2 bases and J by 5 bases, and 15 bases separated the two germline ends. CDR1 MNHNY and CDR2 SVGAGI come from the germline V gene (reference sequence). Here the CDR3 DNA reads TGTGCCAGCAGTTACGCGGTGTCGATGGGGGAGACCCAGTACTTC. This gives the protein CASSYAVSMGETQYF.

The rearrangement links TRBV9 to TRBJ1-2; D remains unclear. Germline lookup yields CDR1 SGDLS and CDR2 YYNGEE. V was trimmed by 4 bases and J by 0 bases, leaving 10 bases between them. The CDR3 has 14 residues. The CDR3 nucleotides are TGTGCCAGCAGCCCCGACCTAGCTAACTATGGCTACACCTTC. This encodes CASSPDLANYGYTF. The whole variable domain, remainder taken from reference TRBV9 and TRBJ1-2, is DSGVTQTPKHLITATGQRVTLRCSPRSGDLSVYWYQQSLDQGLQFLIQYYNGEERAKGNILERFSAQQFPDLHSELNLSSLELGDSALYFCASSPDLANYGYTFGSGTRLTVV.

This rearrangement joins TRBV18 to TRBJ2-1, with D unresolved. Germline CDR1 and CDR2: KGHSH and LQKENI. Trimming removed 3 bases from V and 2 bases from J, with 20 bases in between. This CDR3 is built from 18 residues. This CDR3 is CASSPGIETVGAYNEQFF. The CDR3 DNA reads TGTGCCAGCTCACCGGGTATTGAAACTGTCGGAGCCTACAATGAGCAGTTCTTC.

This sequence joins TRBV12-5 and TRBJ2-1; 7 nucleotides align to TRBD1. The V gene end was trimmed by 6 bases and the J gene end by 6 bases; junction bases not matched to a gene: 8. Germline assignment: CDR1 LGHNT and CDR2 FRNRAP. The CDR3 has 14 amino acids. The CDR3 region has the DNA TGTGCTAGTGGCTCAGGGGGACATAGCAATGAGCAGTTCTTC. This encodes CASGSGGHSNEQFF.

This clone showed up just once. This chain joins TRBV29-1 and TRBJ2-2, with TRBD2 identical over 7 bases. After removal of 6 bases from V and 1 base from J, the junction contained 5 bases not matched to a gene. CDR1 SQVTM and CDR2 ANQGSEA come from the germline V gene. The CDR3 runs 14 residues. For the CDR3, the DNA is TGCAGCGTGGGGGACTATATGAACACCGGGGAGCTGTTTTTT. This encodes CSVGDYMNTGELFF.